The clone carrying this T cell receptor beta chain is medium-sized. The ends were cut back, 10 bases at V and 6 bases at J, with 11 bases in the middle. This CDR3 comprises 12 residues. Germline lookup yields CDR1 KGHDR and CDR2 SFDVKD. Regions amplified from RNA transcripts were the TCR beta CDR3 regions. The HTBI primer set drove a first-round RT-PCR of the TCR CDR3. TCRdb analysed the multiplex PCR reads with MiXCR anew, one entry per CDR3 protein. The table has roughly 30,000 distinct CDR3 sequences, roughly 45% seen once. The source of the sample is a study of T cells in Graves' hyperthyroidism and ophthalmopathy.

This rearrangement joins TRBV24-1 to TRBJ2-2; D gene uncertain. Sequencing used blood. The clonotype was recovered from a woman younger than 45 with Graves' hyperthyroidism. CDR3 sequence reads: CATVSGAGELFF. The DNA for the CDR3 is TGTGCCACTGTTAGTGGCGCCGGGGAGCTGTTTTTT.